A single sample is the source of the 9 T cell receptor beta chains below, sequenced in a study of T cell responses to AZD1222 COVID-19 vaccine. Method: immunoSEQ multiplex PCR; TCRdb's copy keeps in-frame clones and lacks some. The repertoire holds over 110,000 clones, with about 90% as singletons. The specimen comprised peripheral blood, sampled 28 days after the second AZD1222 dose. All receptors derive from an adult who received the AZD1222 COVID-19 vaccine.

CDR3 nucleotides: TGTGCCAGCAGGCGACAGGCTCCCGCCACAGATACGCAGTATTTT. This encodes CASRRQAPATDTQYF. This sequence joins TRBV14 and TRBJ2-3; D is possibly TRBD1 (6 bases). V was clipped by 6 bases and J by 2 bases, with 15 bases between them. CDR3 length: 15 residues. Germline CDR1 SGHDN, CDR2 FVKESK.

The rearrangement joins TRBV11-3 to TRBJ2-3, with 7 bases matching TRBD1. Trimming at V came to 2 bases and at J to 1 base, leaving 3 bases not matched to a gene. The CDR3 has 15 amino acids. Germline CDR1 reads SGHNT; CDR2 reads YENEEA. The CDR3 coding sequence is TGTGCCAGCAGCTTATTTGGACAGGGCACAGATACGCAGTATTTT. It yields the protein CASSLFGQGTDTQYF.

This sequence joins TRBV10-3 and TRBJ1-2; TRBD1 might be the D (5 bases). Trimming stripped 3 bases from V and 0 bases from J, with 11 bases between. The CDR3 covers 15 residues. CDR1 is ENHRY and CDR2 is SYGVKD in the germline V gene. CDR3 amino acids: CAISDVQGTNYGYTF. The CDR3 bases are TGTGCCATCAGTGATGTTCAGGGTACTAACTATGGCTACACCTTC.

This clone came up once. The chain uses TRBV19 and TRBJ1-2; TRBD1 is a possible D gene (5 bases). CDR3 size: 14 residues. V lost 4 bases, J lost 4 bases, and 13 bases lay in between. From germline, CDR1 is LNHDA and CDR2 SQIVND (reference sequence). The CDR3 region has the DNA TGTGCCAGTAGTACCACAGGAAACTTCTATGGCTACACCTTC. This sequence encodes CASSTTGNFYGYTF.

The chain employs TRBV29-1 and TRBJ2-1; 10 positions match TRBD1. CDR1 SQVTM and CDR2 ANQGSEA come from the germline V gene. The junction had 4 bases not matched to a gene; V was cut back by 6 bases and J by 2 bases. The length of the CDR3 is 14 residues. DNA for the CDR3: TGCAGCGTCCTGGGACAGGGGACCTACAATGAGCAGTTCTTC. Translated: CSVLGQGTYNEQFF.

The chain links TRBV3-1 (or the pseudogene TRBV3-2) to TRBJ2-5; D remains unclear. Germline V gene lookup returns CDR1 LGHDT and CDR2 YNNKEL (reference sequence). CDR3 size: 14 residues. V lost 3 bases, J lost 7 bases, and 15 bases lay in between. The CDR3 protein is CASSQRMGMGTQYF. The CDR3 nucleotides are TGTGCCAGCAGCCAGAGGATGGGGATGGGGACCCAGTACTTC.

CDR3: CASSVAPTSGIDTQYF. The CDR3 nucleotides read TGTGCCAGCAGCGTCGCCCCGACTAGCGGGATAGATACGCAGTATTTT. The chain uses TRBV9 and TRBJ2-3; 11 bases match TRBD2. V lost 2 bases and J lost 5; bases outside the gene matches: 7. Per the germline V gene, CDR1 is SGDLS and CDR2 is YYNGEE. The CDR3 has 16 amino acids.

This chain uses TRBV6-5 with TRBJ1-2; possibly TRBD1 for D (5 bases). There are 16 residues in the CDR3. V was clipped by 0 bases and J by 3 bases, with 14 bases between them. Germline-derived CDR1 and CDR2 are MNHEY and SVGAGI. In DNA form, the CDR3 reads TGTGCCAGCAGTTACTCGGCAGGGCGAATTCACTATGGCTACACCTTC. Amino acid sequence: CASSYSAGRIHYGYTF.

This clone was picked up a small number of times. The V call is TRBV11-1, the J call TRBJ2-3, with TRBD2 matching 7 bases. The CDR3 is made up of 16 amino acids. The V gene's germline CDR1 is SGHAT and CDR2 FQDESV (reference sequence). The junction had 10 bases not matched to a gene; V was cut back by 6 bases and J by 1 base. The CDR3 nucleotides are TGTGCCAGCAGTCAAGATCGGGCGGGGGGCACAGATACGCAGTATTTT. Translated, it gives CASSQDRAGGTDTQYF.